This T cell receptor beta chain stems from a study of shared clonotypes between healthy human individuals. At the level of the study: Each donor contributed plates that comprised three CD4 naive, three CD4 memory, two CD8 naive and one CD8 memory.

Comment on this clone: What it binds is not known.

Study-level results: Clonotype sharing among donors was thought likely to change with sequencing depth.

Splitting of each subset's genomic DNA was done evenly across several immunoSEQ plates. Repertoires were generated with immunoSEQ multiplex PCR, while TCRdb's copy carries only in-frame clones and drops some. The table shows around 240,000 clones, with 65% occurring only once. Researchers partitioned CD4+ cells into CD45RA+ naive and CD45RA-negative memory subsets. V was shortened by 5 bases and J by 3 bases, with 26 bases between the two germline ends. The CDR3 is made up of 18 amino acids. Germline CDR1 is SGHRS and CDR2 is YFSETQ. The sequence came from a man aged 30 to 39 in good health. Sequencing was done on a sample of memory CD4+ T cells sorted from blood. Subset noted: CD45RA-negative fraction. The rearrangement joins TRBV5-1 to TRBJ1-1; D remains ambiguous. CDR3 coding DNA: TGCGCCAGCAGTTTTACCACCCAAGGGTTAGGGCGGGACACTGAAGCTTTCTTT. Translated: CASSFTTQGLGRDTEAFF.